Listed below are T cell receptor beta chains from one sample, sequenced in a study of early T cells in non-severe SARS-CoV-2 infection. TCRdb processed the 5' RACE reads anew with MiXCR; each CDR3 protein has one entry. Among about 61,000 distinct CDR3 sequences, 9.5% to 15% were seen once, and the ten largest hold roughly 1.2%. This specimen consisted of whole blood, obtained at baseline. The receptors derive from an adult who was a healthcare worker with PCR-confirmed SARS-CoV-2 infection or an uninfected control (not recorded which). The donor label of this sample is uncertain. CDR3s include the opening cysteine and the closing phenylalanine or tryptophan. The D gene is left open where the match is weak. A row's size may be missing; if present it is once, few, many or a size class.

J	D	V	size	CDR3	DNA
TRBJ2-1	-	TRBV20-1	many	CSARYSSYNEQFF	TGCAGTGCTCGTTATAGCTCCTACAATGAGCAGTTCTTC
TRBJ2-5	TRBD1	TRBV6-1	few	CASSRAGQGQETQYF	TGTGCCAGCAGTCGCGCGGGACAGGGTCAAGAGACCCAGTACTTC
TRBJ2-1	-	TRBV20-1	-	CSARDQAGQFF	TGCAGTGCTAGAGACCAGGCAGGGCAGTTCTTC
TRBJ2-3	TRBD2	TRBV5-1	few	CASSTGTTTDTQYF	TGCGCCAGCAGCACCGGGACTACCACAGATACGCAGTATTTT
TRBJ1-2	-	TRBV12-3/TRBV12-4	-	CASSWDLGSYGYTF	TGTGCCAGCAGTTGGGATCTGGGTTCCTATGGCTACACCTTC
TRBJ1-2	-	TRBV19	-	CASNPGAHYGYTF	TGTGCCAGTAACCCAGGGGCGCACTATGGCTACACCTTC
TRBJ2-5	-	TRBV20-1	few	CSAQVSIQETQYF	TGCAGTGCCCAAGTTAGTATCCAAGAGACCCAGTACTTC
TRBJ2-3	-	TRBV5-8	few	CASRPRTDTQYF	TGTGCCAGCAGGCCACGCACAGATACGCAGTATTTT
TRBJ2-5	TRBD1	TRBV10-1	few	CASSSTGGGETQYF	TGCGCCAGCAGTAGCACAGGGGGTGGAGAGACCCAGTACTTC
TRBJ2-5	-	TRBV7-9	few	CASSREDSGETQYF	TGTGCCAGCAGCAGGGAGGACAGCGGGGAGACCCAGTACTTC
TRBJ2-5	-	TRBV5-4	few	CASSLVPGSQETQYF	TGTGCCAGCAGCTTGGTTCCAGGATCGCAAGAGACCCAGTACTTC
TRBJ1-2	TRBD1	TRBV7-9	-	CASSSAGQGYGYTF	TGTGCCAGCAGCTCGGCAGGACAGGGCTATGGCTACACCTTC
TRBJ1-1	TRBD1	TRBV20-1	-	CSARADRGLNTEAFF	TGCAGTGCTAGGGCGGACAGGGGACTGAACACTGAAGCTTTCTTT
TRBJ1-1	-	TRBV18	few	CASSVQKDTEAFF	TGTGCTAGCTCAGTACAGAAGGACACTGAAGCTTTCTTT
TRBJ2-3	-	TRBV5-4	few	CASTGEADTQYF	TGTGCCAGCACAGGGGAGGCAGATACGCAGTATTTT
TRBJ2-3	TRBD2	TRBV11-2	many	CASSLELAGTTDTQYF	TGTGCCAGCAGCTTAGAACTAGCGGGGACCACAGATACGCAGTATTTT
TRBJ2-2	TRBD2	TRBV12-3/TRBV12-4	many	CASSFGGAYTGELFF	TGTGCCAGCAGTTTCGGGGGGGCGTACACCGGGGAGCTGTTTTTT
TRBJ1-1	-	TRBV10-1	few	CASSQGVNTEAFF	TGCGCCAGCAGTCAGGGTGTGAACACTGAAGCTTTCTTT
TRBJ2-1	-	TRBV5-1	-	CASSGSSSVYNEQFF	TGCGCCAGCAGCGGGTCTAGCAGTGTGTACAATGAGCAGTTCTTC
TRBJ1-6	-	TRBV10-3	many	CANKGTNSPLHF	TGTGCCAACAAGGGGACTAATTCACCCCTCCACTTT
TRBJ2-1	TRBD1	TRBV19	few	CASWTGRPDNEQFF	TGTGCCAGCTGGACAGGGAGGCCGGACAATGAGCAGTTCTTC
TRBJ2-3	-	TRBV24-1	-	CATSDSTHPGSTDTQYF	TGTGCCACCAGTGATTCTACCCATCCTGGGAGCACAGATACGCAGTATTTT
TRBJ2-1	TRBD2	TRBV5-1	-	CASSSRTSGGEQFF	TGCGCCAGCAGCTCCAGGACTAGCGGGGGAGAGCAGTTCTTC
TRBJ2-1	TRBD2	TRBV7-2	few	CASSLEFTSGARYNEQFF	TGTGCCAGCAGCCTTGAATTTACTAGCGGCGCTAGATACAATGAGCAGTTCTTC
TRBJ2-3	TRBD1	TRBV6-5	-	CASRIQGAFGDTQYF	TGTGCCAGCAGGATACAGGGGGCGTTCGGGGATACGCAGTATTTT
TRBJ1-4	-	TRBV12-3/TRBV12-4	few	CASSHKRTNEKLFF	TGTGCCAGCTCTCACAAGAGAACTAATGAAAAACTGTTTTTT
TRBJ2-3	TRBD2	TRBV24-1	few	CATSDLTGTSGGRDTQYF	TGTGCCACCAGTGATTTGACCGGGACTAGCGGGGGAAGAGATACGCAGTATTTT
TRBJ1-1	TRBD1	TRBV4-1	-	CASSPSGQGQGTEAFF	TGCGCCAGCAGCCCTTCGGGACAGGGGCAAGGCACTGAAGCTTTCTTT
TRBJ2-1	TRBD2	TRBV7-3	few	CASSSPGLAGGNNEQFF	TGTGCCAGCAGCTCACCAGGACTAGCGGGGGGCAACAATGAGCAGTTCTTC
TRBJ2-3	-	TRBV12-3/TRBV12-4	few	CASSLLAPDTQYF	TGTGCCAGCAGTTTACTAGCACCAGATACGCAGTATTTT
TRBJ2-4	-	TRBV12-3/TRBV12-4	-	CASSSGKTFQYF	TGTGCCAGCAGTTCAGGAAAGACCTTTCAGTACTTC
TRBJ2-5	-	TRBV4-1	-	CASSQPRAGSGAGNQETQYF	TGCGCCAGCAGCCAACCCCGGGCCGGATCGGGTGCAGGGAATCAAGAGACCCAGTACTTC
TRBJ1-1	-	TRBV7-2	-	CASSFTGLTEAFF	TGTGCCAGCAGCTTTACAGGGTTAACTGAAGCTTTCTTT
TRBJ2-1	TRBD2	TRBV5-1	-	CASSLGLALDEQFF	TGCGCCAGCAGCTTGGGACTAGCCTTGGATGAGCAGTTCTTC
TRBJ1-4	-	TRBV12-3/TRBV12-4	-	CASSLKGANEKLFF	TGTGCCAGCAGTTTAAAGGGAGCTAATGAAAAACTGTTTTTT
TRBJ2-3	-	TRBV6-1	few	CASSAVLAGTDTQYF	TGTGCCAGCAGTGCGGTACTGGCTGGCACAGATACGCAGTATTTT
TRBJ2-3	-	TRBV7-2	-	CASSPAGGGDTQYF	TGTGCCAGCAGCCCCGCCGGGGGCGGGGATACGCAGTATTTT
TRBJ2-2	-	TRBV9	-	CASRTRGNTGELFF	TGTGCCAGCAGAACAAGGGGTAACACCGGGGAGCTGTTTTTT
TRBJ2-3	TRBD1	TRBV5-4	-	CASSRQGLRDTQYF	TGTGCCAGCAGCCGACAGGGCTTACGAGATACGCAGTATTTT
TRBJ1-2	-	TRBV29-1	few	CSVERGYTF	TGCAGCGTTGAGCGTGGCTACACCTTC
TRBJ2-3	TRBD1	TRBV7-7	few	CASSSTGGSTDTQYF	TGTGCCAGCAGCTCGACAGGGGGAAGCACAGATACGCAGTATTTT
TRBJ2-3	-	TRBV20-1	-	CSQKAASTDTQYF	TGCAGTCAGAAAGCGGCCAGCACAGATACGCAGTATTTT
TRBJ2-5	-	TRBV29-1	-	CSVSDRQTQYF	TGCAGCGTGAGTGACAGACAGACCCAGTACTTC